This is a list of T cell receptor beta chains from one sample in a study of blood T cell repertoires in COVID-19. Clones were sequenced by immunoSEQ multiplex PCR, and TCRdb holds only the in-frame ones, with some missing. The table lists roughly 250,000 clones, roughly 85% of them singletons. The sample taken for sequencing was PBMCs or T cells enriched from blood (not recorded which). The receptors originated from a woman in her 30s who had recovered from COVID-19. Each CDR3 is given with its conserved first and last residue. The D gene is left open where the match is weak. The size field is filled for only some rows; it gives once, few, many or a size class.

clone_size cdr3_length d_call j_call v_call cdr3_nt cdr3_aa
NA 13 NA TRBJ1-2 TRBV28 TGTGCCAGCAGCATCGAGGCCGGGTATGGCTACACCTTC CASSIEAGYGYTF
NA 14 TRBD1 TRBJ2-7 TRBV5-1 TGCGCCAGCAGCAAACCGGGACAGAGCTACGAGCAGTACTTC CASSKPGQSYEQYF
once 16 TRBD2 TRBJ2-7 TRBV5-4 TGTGCCAGCAGCTTGGGCCTAGCGGGGTCTCCCTACGAGCAGTACTTC CASSLGLAGSPYEQYF
NA 16 NA TRBJ1-4 TRBV30 TGTGCCTGGAGTGTTGGGGCAAGGGTGGGAGGTGAAAAACTGTTTTTT CAWSVGARVGGEKLFF
NA 14 TRBD2 TRBJ2-5 TRBV5-1 TGCGCCAGCAGCAAAGGACTAGCTCAAGAGACCCAGTACTTC CASSKGLAQETQYF
NA 17 NA TRBJ2-1 TRBV5-1 TGCGCCAGCAGCTGGGCTTCAGGCGCGAGCTCCTACAATGAGCAGTTCTTC CASSWASGASSYNEQFF
NA 11 NA TRBJ2-7 TRBV9 TGTGGGGGGGTCCCCCCTTGGGAGCAGTACTTC CGGVPPWEQYF
NA 15 TRBD1 TRBJ2-1 TRBV7-2 TGTGCCAGCAGCCTAGGGACAGGGCCCTACAATGAGCAGTTCTTC CASSLGTGPYNEQFF
NA 11 NA TRBJ2-1 TRBV7-9 TGTGCCAGCAGCGCTAACAATGAGCAGTTCTTC CASSANNEQFF
NA 15 TRBD1 TRBJ2-7 TRBV2 TGTGCCAGCAGTGAAATTAAGACAGGGACCTACGAGCAGTACTTC CASSEIKTGTYEQYF
once 16 NA TRBJ1-6 TRBV2 TGTGCCAGCAGGGCCGGGTCAAGCTCCTATAATTCACCCCTCCACTTT CASRAGSSSYNSPLHF
NA 16 TRBD1 TRBJ1-3 TRBV3-1/TRBV3-2 TGTGCCAGCAGCCAGAGCCGGGACAGGGGCCAACACACCATATATTTT CASSQSRDRGQHTIYF
NA 17 NA TRBJ1-4 TRBV2 TGTGCCAGCAGTGAAGCGGCGGACACCTCAACTAATGAAAAACTGTTTTTT CASSEAADTSTNEKLFF